The clone carrying this T cell receptor beta chain was seen once. Its matching antigen is unknown. The data stem from a study of neoadjuvant nivolumab and ipilimumab in lung cancer. Across the whole study: Patients got nivolumab 3 mg/kg on days 1, 15 and 29; combination added ipilimumab 1 mg/kg day 1.

Libraries were prepared by immunoSEQ multiplex PCR; TCRdb keeps only in-frame clonotypes and omits some of them. The sample consists of roughly 14,000 clones, around 70% of them appearing once. Findings and limits, study-wide: Only two of four nivolumab-treated tumors gained richness and clonality by surgery. Compared with tumor-adjacent uninvolved lung, resected tumors showed greater richness and clonality. Resected-tumor TCR richness correlated positively with pretherapy blood richness.

This CDR3 spans 16 amino acids. V lost 3 bases, J lost 4 bases, and 9 bases stayed unmatched. The source was peripheral blood, collected after neoadjuvant nivolumab, alone or with ipilimumab, at or shortly before surgery. This TCR was sampled from an adult with non-small cell lung cancer. The rearrangement joins TRBV5-3 to TRBJ2-3; 9 bases map to TRBD2. TRBV5-3 is an ORF for which the function is uncertain. CDR3 nucleotides: TGTGCCAGAAGCTGGAGGTTAGCGGGAGCTGCAGATACGCAGTATTTT. It codes for CARSWRLAGAADTQYF.